This T cell receptor (beta chain) was recorded in a study of cytomegalovirus exposure and HLA in healthy donors. General observations from the study: Likely technical artifact: a cluster of highly shared sequence variants.

Details on this clone: What it recognizes is unknown.

PCR employed 60 Vbeta and 13 Jbeta primers. Sequenced by immunoSEQ multiplex PCR; TCRdb stores in-frame clones only, minus some. The table shows about 160,000 clones, with about 81% occurring only once. The CDR3 length is 16 residues. V lost 1 base, J lost 2 bases, and 12 bases lay in between. The germline V gene encodes CDR1 MGHRA and CDR2 YSYEKL. Sequencing was performed on PBMCs. This receptor was obtained from a girl aged 5-17 years in good health and CMV-seropositive. The chain links TRBV4-1 to TRBJ1-5, with TRBD1 as a possible D gene (5 bases). The CDR3 DNA reads as TGCGCCAGCAGCCAAGGGCGTTCCAGGGGCAATCAGCCCCAGCATTTT. Translating it yields CASSQGRSRGNQPQHF.